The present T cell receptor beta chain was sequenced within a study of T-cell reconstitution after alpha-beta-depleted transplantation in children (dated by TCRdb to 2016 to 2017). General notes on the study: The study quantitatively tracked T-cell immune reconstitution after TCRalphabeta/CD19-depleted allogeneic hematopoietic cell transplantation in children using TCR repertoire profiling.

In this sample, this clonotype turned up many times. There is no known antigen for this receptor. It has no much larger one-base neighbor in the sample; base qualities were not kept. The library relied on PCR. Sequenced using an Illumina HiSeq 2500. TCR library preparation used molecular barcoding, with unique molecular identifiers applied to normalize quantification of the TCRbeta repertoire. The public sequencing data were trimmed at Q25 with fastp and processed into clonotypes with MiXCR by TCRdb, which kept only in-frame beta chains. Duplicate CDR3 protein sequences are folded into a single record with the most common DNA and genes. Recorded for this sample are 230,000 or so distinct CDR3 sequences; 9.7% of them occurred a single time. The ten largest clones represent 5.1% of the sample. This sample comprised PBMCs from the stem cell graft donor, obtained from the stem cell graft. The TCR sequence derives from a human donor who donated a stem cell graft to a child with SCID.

The DNA is TGTGCCAGCAGCTGGCGACTAGCGGGGTTGACAGATACGCAGTATTTT. Translated, this gives CASSWRLAGLTDTQYF. Rearrangement joined TRBV7-2 to TRBJ2-3, with 11 bases matching TRBD2. The germline V gene encodes CDR1 SGHTA and CDR2 FQGNSA. V is pruned by 4 bases and J by 3 bases, leaving 6 bases of the junction without a gene match. Spanning cysteine to phenylalanine, the CDR3 consists of 16 amino acids. Kept here is only the CDR3 DNA, which spans 48 bases and is read in frame from base 1.